The present entry profiles one T cell receptor (beta chain) with its context. The antigen is unknown. The data were taken from a study of shared clonotypes between healthy human individuals. Study-wide background: Each donor's CD4 naive and CD4 memory cells filled three plates apiece, CD8 naive two, and CD8 memory one. Points from the study as a whole: Shared clonotypes: about 4.6% naive CD4, around 3.4% naive CD8, 2% to 2.5% memory CD4, 0.4% memory CD8. Clonotypes shared by all four donors outscored non-shared clonotypes in generation probability.

Trimming stripped 2 bases from V and 1 base from J, with 11 bases between. Per the germline V gene, CDR1 is MNHEY and CDR2 is SVGAGI. This CDR3 spans 15 amino acids. Some clones are missing from TCRdb's copy, which holds only in-frame ones; the method was immunoSEQ multiplex PCR. The sample contains 110,000 or so clones, 68% of which appear only once. The TCR originated in a woman aged 25-40 years in good health. Sequencing was carried out using memory CD8+ T cells sorted from blood. Sample subset: CD45RO+ cells pooled with CCR7-negative TemRA cells. The V and J genes are TRBV6-5 and TRBJ1-1, with D tentatively TRBD1 (5 bases). CDR3 region: CASSYRDSRNTEAFF. For the CDR3, the DNA is TGTGCCAGCAGTTACCGGGACTCCCGGAACACTGAAGCTTTCTTT.